This TCR beta chain originates from a study of blood T cell repertoires in COVID-19. This CDR3 has 14 residues. Germline V gene lookup returns CDR1 GTSNPN and CDR2 SVGIG (reference sequence). Trimming stripped 0 bases from V and 3 bases from J, with 11 bases between. Original analysis: Amplification with reference gene primers provided the estimates of nucleated cell counts. Only in-frame clones appear in the TCRdb table, and some are missing; sequencing was by immunoSEQ multiplex PCR. V and J calls and clone size come straight from that table; D and trimming were deduced from the DNA. The table records nearly 200,000 clones, 84% of them present only once.

Sample: peripheral blood. This chain links TRBV30 with TRBJ1-1; no reliable D call. The sequence was collected from a human donor in a cohort sampled during active COVID-19. The CDR3 here is CAWSVSSLDTEAFF. The DNA for the CDR3 is TGTGCCTGGAGTGTATCCAGTCTTGACACTGAAGCTTTCTTT. Full variable domain (missing parts from reference TRBV30 and TRBJ1-1): SQTIHQWPATLVQPVGSPLSLECTVEGTSNPNLYWYRQAAGRGLQLLFYSVGIGQISSEVPQNLSASRPQDRQFILSSKKLLLSDSGFYLCAWSVSSLDTEAFFGQGTRLTVV.